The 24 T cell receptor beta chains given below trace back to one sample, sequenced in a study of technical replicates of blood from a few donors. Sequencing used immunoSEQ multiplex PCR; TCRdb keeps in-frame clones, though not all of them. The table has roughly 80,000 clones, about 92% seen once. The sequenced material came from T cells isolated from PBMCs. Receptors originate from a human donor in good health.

The CDR3 DNA sequence: TGTGCCAGCAGCCGGGTATCGGTCTCTAATGAAAAACTGTTTTTT. Its translation: CASSRVSVSNEKLFF. The V call is TRBV27, the J call TRBJ1-4, with D uncertain. CDR1 is MNHEY and CDR2 is SMNVEV in the germline V gene (reference sequence). Deletions cut 6 bases from V and 3 bases from J, with 14 bases between. CDR3 length: 15 amino acids.

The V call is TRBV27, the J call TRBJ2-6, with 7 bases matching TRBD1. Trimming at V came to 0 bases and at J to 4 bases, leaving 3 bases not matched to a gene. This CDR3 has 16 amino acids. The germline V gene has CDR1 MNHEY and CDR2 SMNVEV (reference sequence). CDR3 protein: CASSLSTGTGANVLTF. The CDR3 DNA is TGTGCCAGCAGTTTATCGACAGGGACCGGGGCCAACGTCCTGACTTTC. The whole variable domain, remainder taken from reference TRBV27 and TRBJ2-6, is EAQVTQNPRYLITVTGKKLTVTCSQNMNHEYMSWYRQDPGLGLRQIYYSMNVEVTDKGDVPEGYKVSRKEKRNFPLILESPSPNQTSLYFCASSLSTGTGANVLTFGAGSRLTVL.

Written as DNA, the CDR3 is TGCGCCAGCTTAGTCAGGAGGAGCTCCTACGAGCAGTACTTC. It is translated as CASLVRRSSYEQYF. The chain has TRBV10-2 and TRBJ2-7, with D maybe TRBD2 (5 bases). In germline, CDR1 is WSHSY, CDR2 SAAADI. V lost 8 bases to trimming and J lost 0 bases, with 14 bases between them. The CDR3 has 14 residues.

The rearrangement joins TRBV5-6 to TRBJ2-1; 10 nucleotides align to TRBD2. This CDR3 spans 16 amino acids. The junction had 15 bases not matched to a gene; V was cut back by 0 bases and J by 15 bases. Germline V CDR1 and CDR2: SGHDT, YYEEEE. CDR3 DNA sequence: TGTGCCAGCAGCTTGGTGGTAGCGGGAGGTCTTGGCAGTGGGTTCTTC. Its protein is CASSLVVAGGLGSGFF.

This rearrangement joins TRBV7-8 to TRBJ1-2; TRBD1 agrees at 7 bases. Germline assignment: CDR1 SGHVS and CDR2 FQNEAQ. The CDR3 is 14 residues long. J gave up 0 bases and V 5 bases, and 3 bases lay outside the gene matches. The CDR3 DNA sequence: TGTGCCAGCAGCCAAACAGGGGCTAACTATGGCTACACCTTC. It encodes CASSQTGANYGYTF.

DNA of the CDR3: TGTGCCAGTAGTCTCATCGGGACAGGGTTTTCCGTAGATAATGAAAAACTGTTTTTT. The encoded protein is CASSLIGTGFSVDNEKLFF. The chain employs TRBV19 and TRBJ1-4; 9 bases align to TRBD1. The V segment lost 5 bases and the J segment 4 bases; nucleotides outside the gene matches: 17. This CDR3 contains 19 residues. The germline V gene encodes CDR1 LNHDA and CDR2 SQIVND (reference sequence).

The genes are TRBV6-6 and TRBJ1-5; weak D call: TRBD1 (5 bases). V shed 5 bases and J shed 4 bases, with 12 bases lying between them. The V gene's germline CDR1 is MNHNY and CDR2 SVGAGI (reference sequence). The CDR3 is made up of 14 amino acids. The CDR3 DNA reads TGTGCCAGCAGTCCCTTTCAGGGAAATCAGCCCCAGCATTTT. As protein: CASSPFQGNQPQHF.

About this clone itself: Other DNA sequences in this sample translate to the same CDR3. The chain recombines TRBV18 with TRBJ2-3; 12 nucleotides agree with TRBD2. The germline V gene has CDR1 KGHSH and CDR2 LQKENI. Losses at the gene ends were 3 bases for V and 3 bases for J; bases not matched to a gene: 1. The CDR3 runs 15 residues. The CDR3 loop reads CASSPLAGGTDTQYF. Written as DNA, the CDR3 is TGTGCCAGCTCACCCCTAGCGGGAGGGACAGATACGCAGTATTTT. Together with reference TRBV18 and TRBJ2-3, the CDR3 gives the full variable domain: NAGVMQNPRHLVRRRGQEARLRCSPMKGHSHVYWYRQLPEEGLKFMVYLQKENIIDESGMPKERFSAEFPKEGPSILRIQQVVRGDSAAYFCASSPLAGGTDTQYFGPGTRLTVL.

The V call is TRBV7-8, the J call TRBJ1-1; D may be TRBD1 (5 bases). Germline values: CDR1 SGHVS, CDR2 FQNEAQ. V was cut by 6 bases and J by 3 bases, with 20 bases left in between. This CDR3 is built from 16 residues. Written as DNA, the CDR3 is TGTGCCAGCAGGGTTAGGGCTAGGGGTCGGGACACTGAAGCTTTCTTT. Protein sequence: CASRVRARGRDTEAFF.

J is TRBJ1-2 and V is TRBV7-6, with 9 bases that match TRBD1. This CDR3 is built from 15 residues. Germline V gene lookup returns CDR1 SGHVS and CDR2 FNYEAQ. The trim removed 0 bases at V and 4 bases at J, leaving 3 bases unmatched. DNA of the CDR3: TGTGCCAGCAGCTTAGCGACAGGGGGTGTCTATGGCTACACCTTC. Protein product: CASSLATGGVYGYTF.

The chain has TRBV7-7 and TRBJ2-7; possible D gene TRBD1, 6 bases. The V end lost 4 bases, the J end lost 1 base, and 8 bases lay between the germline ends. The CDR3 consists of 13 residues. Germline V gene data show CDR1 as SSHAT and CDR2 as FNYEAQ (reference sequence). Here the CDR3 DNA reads TGTGCCAGCAGCTCAGACAGGTCCTACGAGCAGTACTTC. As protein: CASSSDRSYEQYF.

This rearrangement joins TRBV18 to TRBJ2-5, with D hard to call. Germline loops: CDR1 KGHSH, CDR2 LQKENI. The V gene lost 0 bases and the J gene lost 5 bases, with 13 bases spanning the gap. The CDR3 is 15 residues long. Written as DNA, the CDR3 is TGTGCCAGCTCACCACCGTCACATATACCTGAGACCCAGTACTTC. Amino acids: CASSPPSHIPETQYF.

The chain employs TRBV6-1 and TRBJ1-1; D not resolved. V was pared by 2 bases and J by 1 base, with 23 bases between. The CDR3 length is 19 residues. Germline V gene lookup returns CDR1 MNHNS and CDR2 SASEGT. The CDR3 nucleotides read TGTGCCAGCAGTGAATATACCTTGGGAGAACTACTATCGAACACTGAAGCTTTCTTT. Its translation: CASSEYTLGELLSNTEAFF.

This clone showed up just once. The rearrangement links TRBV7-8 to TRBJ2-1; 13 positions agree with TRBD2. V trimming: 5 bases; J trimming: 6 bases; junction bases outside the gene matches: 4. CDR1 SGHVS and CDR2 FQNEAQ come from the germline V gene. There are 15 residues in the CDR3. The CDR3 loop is CASSEGTSGTNEQFF. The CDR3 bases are TGTGCCAGCAGCGAAGGGACTAGCGGGACCAATGAGCAGTTCTTC.

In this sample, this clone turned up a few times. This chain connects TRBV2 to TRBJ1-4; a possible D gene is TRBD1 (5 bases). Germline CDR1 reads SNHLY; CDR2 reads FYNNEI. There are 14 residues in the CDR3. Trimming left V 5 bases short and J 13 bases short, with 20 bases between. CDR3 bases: TGTGCCAGCAGTATTGAAACGCGGGGGAATCGACTGTTTTTT. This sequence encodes CASSIETRGNRLFF.

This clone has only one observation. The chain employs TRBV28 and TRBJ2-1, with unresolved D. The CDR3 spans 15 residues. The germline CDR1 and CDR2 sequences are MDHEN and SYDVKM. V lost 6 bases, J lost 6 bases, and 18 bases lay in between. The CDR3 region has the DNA TGTGCCAGCAGACGATCGACTCCATTCGCCAATGAGCAGTTCTTC. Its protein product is CASRRSTPFANEQFF.

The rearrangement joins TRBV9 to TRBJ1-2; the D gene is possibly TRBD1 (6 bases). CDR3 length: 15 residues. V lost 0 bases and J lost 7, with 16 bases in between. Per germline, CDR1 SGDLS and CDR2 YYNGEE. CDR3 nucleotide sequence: TGTGCCAGCAGCGTAGAGGTAGGGGGGGCCGCTGGCTACACCTTC. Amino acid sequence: CASSVEVGGAAGYTF.

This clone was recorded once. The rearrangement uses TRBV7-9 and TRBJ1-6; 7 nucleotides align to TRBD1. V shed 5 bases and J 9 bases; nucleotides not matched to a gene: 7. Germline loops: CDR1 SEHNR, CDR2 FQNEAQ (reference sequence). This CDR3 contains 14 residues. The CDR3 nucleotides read TGTGCCAGCAGCCCCGACAGGGAAGGTTCACCCCTCCACTTT. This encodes CASSPDREGSPLHF.

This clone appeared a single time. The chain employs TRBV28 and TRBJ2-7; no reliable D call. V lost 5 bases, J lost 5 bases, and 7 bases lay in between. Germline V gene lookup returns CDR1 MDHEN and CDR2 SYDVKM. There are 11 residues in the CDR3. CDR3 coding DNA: TGTGCCAGCAGTCCTCGCGACGAGCAGTACTTC. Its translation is CASSPRDEQYF.

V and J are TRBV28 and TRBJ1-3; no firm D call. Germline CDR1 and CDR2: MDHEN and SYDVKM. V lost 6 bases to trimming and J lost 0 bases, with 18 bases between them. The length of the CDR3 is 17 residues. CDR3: CASRSYRRTDSGNTIYF. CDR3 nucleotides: TGTGCCAGCAGATCATACCGCCGCACAGACTCTGGAAACACCATATATTTT.

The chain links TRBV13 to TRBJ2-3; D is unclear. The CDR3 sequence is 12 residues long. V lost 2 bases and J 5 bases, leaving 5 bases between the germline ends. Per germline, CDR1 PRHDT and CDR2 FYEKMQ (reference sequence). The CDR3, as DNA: TGTGCCAGCAGCTTATCCCTAGATACGCAGTATTTT. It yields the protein CASSLSLDTQYF.

The CDR3: CASSLRGASYEQYF. DNA for the CDR3: TGCGCCAGCAGCTTGCGCGGCGCTTCCTACGAGCAGTACTTC. The chain carries TRBV5-1 and TRBJ2-7; D remains ambiguous. This CDR3 contains 14 residues. Trimming took off 1 base at V and 1 base at J, with 9 bases between the two ends. Germline CDR1 reads SGHRS; CDR2 reads YFSETQ. Combining the CDR3 with reference TRBV5-1 and TRBJ2-7 gives the whole variable domain KAGVTQTPRYLIKTRGQQVTLSCSPISGHRSVSWYQQTPGQGLQFLFEYFSETQRNKGNFPGRFSGRQFSNSRSEMNVSTLELGDSALYLCASSLRGASYEQYFGPGTRLTVT.

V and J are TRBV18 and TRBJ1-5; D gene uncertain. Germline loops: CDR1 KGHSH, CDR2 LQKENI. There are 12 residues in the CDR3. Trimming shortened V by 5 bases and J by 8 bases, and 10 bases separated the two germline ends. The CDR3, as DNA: TGTGCCAGCTCAGAGGGAACTGAGCCCCAGCATTTT. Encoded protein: CASSEGTEPQHF.

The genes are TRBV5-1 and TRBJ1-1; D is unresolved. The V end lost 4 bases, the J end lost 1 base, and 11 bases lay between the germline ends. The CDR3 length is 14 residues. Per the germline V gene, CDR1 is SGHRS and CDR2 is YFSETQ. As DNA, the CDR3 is TGCGCCAGCAGCCCCGCTTACACGAACACTGAAGCTTTCTTT. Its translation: CASSPAYTNTEAFF. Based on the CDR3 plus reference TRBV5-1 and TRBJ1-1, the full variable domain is KAGVTQTPRYLIKTRGQQVTLSCSPISGHRSVSWYQQTPGQGLQFLFEYFSETQRNKGNFPGRFSGRQFSNSRSEMNVSTLELGDSALYLCASSPAYTNTEAFFGQGTRLTVV.